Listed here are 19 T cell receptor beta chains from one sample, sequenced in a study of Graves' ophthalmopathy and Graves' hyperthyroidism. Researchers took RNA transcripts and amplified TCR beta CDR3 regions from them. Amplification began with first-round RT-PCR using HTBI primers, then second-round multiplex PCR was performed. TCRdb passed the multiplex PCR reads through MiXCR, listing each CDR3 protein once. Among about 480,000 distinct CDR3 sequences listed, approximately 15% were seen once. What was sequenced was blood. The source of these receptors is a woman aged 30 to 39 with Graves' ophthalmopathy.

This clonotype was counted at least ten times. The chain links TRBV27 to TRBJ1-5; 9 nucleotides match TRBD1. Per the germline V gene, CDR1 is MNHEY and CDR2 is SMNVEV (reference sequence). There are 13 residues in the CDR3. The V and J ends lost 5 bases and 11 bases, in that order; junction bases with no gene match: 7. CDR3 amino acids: CASSMDRGGAQHF. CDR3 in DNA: TGTGCCAGCAGTATGGACAGGGGAGGGGCCCAGCATTTT.

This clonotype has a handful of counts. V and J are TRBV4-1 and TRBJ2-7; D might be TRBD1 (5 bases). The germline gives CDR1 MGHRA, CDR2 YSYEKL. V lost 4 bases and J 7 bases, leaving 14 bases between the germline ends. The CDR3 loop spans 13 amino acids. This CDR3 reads CASSPSVGLEQYF. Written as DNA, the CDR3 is TGCGCCAGCAGCCCTAGTGTGGGGCTGGAGCAGTACTTC.

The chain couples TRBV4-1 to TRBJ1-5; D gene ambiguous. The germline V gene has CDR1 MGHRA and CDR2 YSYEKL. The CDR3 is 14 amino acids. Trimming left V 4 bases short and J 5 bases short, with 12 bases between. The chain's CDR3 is CASSLGPLHQPQHF. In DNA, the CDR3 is TGCGCCAGCAGCCTTGGGCCTCTTCATCAGCCCCAGCATTTT.

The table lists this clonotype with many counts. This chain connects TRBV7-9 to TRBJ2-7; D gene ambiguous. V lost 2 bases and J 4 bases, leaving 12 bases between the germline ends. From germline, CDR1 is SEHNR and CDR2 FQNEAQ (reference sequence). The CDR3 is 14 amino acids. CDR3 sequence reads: CASSLSMTPYEQYF. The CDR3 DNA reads TGTGCCAGCAGCTTAAGTATGACACCATACGAGCAGTACTTC.

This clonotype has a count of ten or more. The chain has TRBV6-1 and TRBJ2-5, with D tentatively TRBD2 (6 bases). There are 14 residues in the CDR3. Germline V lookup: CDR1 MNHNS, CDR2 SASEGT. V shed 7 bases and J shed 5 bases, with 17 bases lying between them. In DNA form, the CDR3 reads TGTGCCAGCACTCCCTTACGGGACTCCGAGACCCAGTACTTC. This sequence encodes CASTPLRDSETQYF.

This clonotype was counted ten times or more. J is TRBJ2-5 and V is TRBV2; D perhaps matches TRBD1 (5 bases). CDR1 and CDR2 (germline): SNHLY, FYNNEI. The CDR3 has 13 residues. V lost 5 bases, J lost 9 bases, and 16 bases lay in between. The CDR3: CASSINNRQPQYF. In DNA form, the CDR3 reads TGTGCCAGCAGTATCAACAATCGACAGCCCCAGTACTTC.

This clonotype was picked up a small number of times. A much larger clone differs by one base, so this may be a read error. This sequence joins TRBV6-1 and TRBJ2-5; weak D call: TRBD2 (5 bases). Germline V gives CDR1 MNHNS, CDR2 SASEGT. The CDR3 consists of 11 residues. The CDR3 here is CASIMRETLYF. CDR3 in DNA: TGTGCCAGCATCATGAGGGAGACCCTGTACTTC.

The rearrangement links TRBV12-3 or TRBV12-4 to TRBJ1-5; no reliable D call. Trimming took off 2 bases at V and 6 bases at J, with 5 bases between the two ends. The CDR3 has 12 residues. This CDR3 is CASSLSVQPQHF. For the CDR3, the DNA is TGTGCCAGCAGTTTATCAGTTCAGCCCCAGCATTTT.

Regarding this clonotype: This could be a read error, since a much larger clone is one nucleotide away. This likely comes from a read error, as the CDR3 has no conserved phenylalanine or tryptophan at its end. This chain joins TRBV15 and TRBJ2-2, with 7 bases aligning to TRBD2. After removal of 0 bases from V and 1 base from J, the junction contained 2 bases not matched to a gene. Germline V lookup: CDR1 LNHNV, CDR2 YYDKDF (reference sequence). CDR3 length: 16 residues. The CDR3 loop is CATSREPSGNTGELFV. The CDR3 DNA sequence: TGTGCCACCAGCAGAGAACCTAGCGGGAACACCGGGGAGCTGTTTGTT.

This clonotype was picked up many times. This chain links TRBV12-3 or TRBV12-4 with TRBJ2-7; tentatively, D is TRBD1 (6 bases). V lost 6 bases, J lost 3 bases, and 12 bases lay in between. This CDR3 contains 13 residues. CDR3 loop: CASSHGQNYEQYF. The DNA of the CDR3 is TGTGCCAGCAGCCACGGACAGAACTACGAGCAGTACTTC.

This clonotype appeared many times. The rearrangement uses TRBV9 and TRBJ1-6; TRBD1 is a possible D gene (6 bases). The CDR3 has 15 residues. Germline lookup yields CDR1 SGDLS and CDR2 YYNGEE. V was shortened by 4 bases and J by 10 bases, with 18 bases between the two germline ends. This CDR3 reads CASSPAGTSNSPLHF. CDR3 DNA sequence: TGTGCCAGCAGCCCAGCCGGGACATCAAACTCACCCCTCCACTTT.

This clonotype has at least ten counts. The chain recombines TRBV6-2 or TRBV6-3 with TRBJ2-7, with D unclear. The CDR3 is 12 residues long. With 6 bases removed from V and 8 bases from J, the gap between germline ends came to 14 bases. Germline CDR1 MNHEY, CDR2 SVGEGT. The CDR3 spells CASSSLRFKQYF. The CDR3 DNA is TGTGCCAGCAGCTCTCTCAGATTTAAGCAGTACTTC.

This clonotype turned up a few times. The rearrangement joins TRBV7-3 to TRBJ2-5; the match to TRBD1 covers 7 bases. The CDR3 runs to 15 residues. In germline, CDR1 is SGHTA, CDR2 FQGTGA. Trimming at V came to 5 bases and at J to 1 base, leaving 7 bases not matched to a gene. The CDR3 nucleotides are TGTGCCAGCAGCCCCGGGACAGCCTTCCAAGAGACCCAGTACTTC. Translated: CASSPGTAFQETQYF. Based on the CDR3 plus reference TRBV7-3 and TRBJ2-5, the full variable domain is GAGVSQTPSNKVTEKGKYVELRCDPISGHTALYWYRQSLGQGPEFLIYFQGTGAADDSGLPNDRFFAVRPEGSVSTLKIQRTERGDSAVYLCASSPGTAFQETQYFGPGTRLLVL.

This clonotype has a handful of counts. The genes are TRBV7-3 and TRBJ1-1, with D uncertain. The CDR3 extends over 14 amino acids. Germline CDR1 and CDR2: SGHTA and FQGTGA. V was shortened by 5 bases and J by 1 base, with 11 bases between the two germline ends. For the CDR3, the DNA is TGTGCCAGCAGCCCAGGCATCGGGAACACTGAAGCTTTCTTT. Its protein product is CASSPGIGNTEAFF.

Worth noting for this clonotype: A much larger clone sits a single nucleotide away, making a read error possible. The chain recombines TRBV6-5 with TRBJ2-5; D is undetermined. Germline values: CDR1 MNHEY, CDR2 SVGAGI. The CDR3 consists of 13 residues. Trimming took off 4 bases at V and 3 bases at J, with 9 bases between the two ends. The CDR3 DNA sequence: TGTGCCAGCAGTTTCCATCAGAAAGAGACCCAGTACTTC. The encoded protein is CASSFHQKETQYF.

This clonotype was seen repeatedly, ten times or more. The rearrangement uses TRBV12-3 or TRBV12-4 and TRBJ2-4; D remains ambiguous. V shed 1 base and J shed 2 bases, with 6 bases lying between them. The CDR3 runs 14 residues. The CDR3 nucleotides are TGTGCCAGCAGTTTAGGCACGTCCAAAAACATTCAGTACTTC. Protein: CASSLGTSKNIQYF.

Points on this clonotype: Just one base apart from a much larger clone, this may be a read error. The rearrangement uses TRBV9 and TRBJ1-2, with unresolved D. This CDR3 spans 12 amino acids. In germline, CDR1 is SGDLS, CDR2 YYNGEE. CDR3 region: CASSVVTDGYSF. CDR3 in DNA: TGTGCCAGCAGCGTAGTAACCGATGGCTACAGCTTC.

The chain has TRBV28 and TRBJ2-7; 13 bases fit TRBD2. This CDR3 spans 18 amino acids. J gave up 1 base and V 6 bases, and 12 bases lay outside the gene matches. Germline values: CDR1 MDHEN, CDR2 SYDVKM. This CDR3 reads CASSHTRLAGGRSYEQYF. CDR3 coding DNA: TGTGCCAGCAGCCACACGCGACTAGCGGGAGGTCGATCCTACGAGCAGTACTTC.

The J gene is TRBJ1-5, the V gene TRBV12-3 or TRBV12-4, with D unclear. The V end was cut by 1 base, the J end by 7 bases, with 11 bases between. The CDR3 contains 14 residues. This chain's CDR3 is CASSLVAPGQPQHF. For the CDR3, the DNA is TGTGCCAGCAGTTTAGTCGCCCCAGGACAGCCCCAGCATTTT.